The 14 T cell receptor beta chains given below trace back to one sample, sequenced in a study of identical twins (dated by TCRdb to the mid-2010s). The receptor library was made with 5' RACE. The instrument was an Illumina HiSeq 2000. TCRdb applied fastp at Q25 and MiXCR to the public reads, then kept only in-frame beta chains. Entries are consolidated by CDR3 protein sequence, retaining the most common genes and DNA. Here the sample has approximately 210,000 distinct CDR3 sequences; around 6.5% occur a single time. The ten largest clones add up to about 15% of the sample. This same sample was also part of a study on T cells expressing NK-cell markers.

What was sequenced was CD8+ T cells sorted from blood. These receptors all stem from a woman between 18 and 30 years old in good health.

This clonotype was seen a handful of times. This sequence joins TRBV2 and TRBJ1-1; D unclear. This CDR3 is 13 amino acids long. Trimming left V 7 bases short and J 4 bases short, with 13 bases between. From germline, CDR1 is SNHLY and CDR2 FYNNEI. CDR3 bases: TGTGCCAGCATGAGAGGTTTCGGCACTGAAGCTTTCTTT. Translated, it gives CASMRGFGTEAFF. The full variable domain, rest sourced from reference TRBV2 and TRBJ1-1, is EPEVTQTPSHQVTQMGQEVILRCVPISNHLYFYWYRQILGQKVEFLVSFYNNEISEKSEIFDDQFSVERPDGSNFTLKIRSTKLEDSAMYFCASMRGFGTEAFFGQGTRLTVV.

V and J are TRBV6-2 or TRBV6-3 and TRBJ2-1; unclear D gene. The CDR3 extends over 10 amino acids. The V end was cut by 4 bases, the J end by 14 bases, with 9 bases between. The germline V gene has CDR1 MNHEY and CDR2 SVGEGT. The DNA for the CDR3 is TGTGCCAGCAGTTCCATAATAAAGTTCTTC. The encoded protein is CASSSIIKFF.

The chain recombines TRBV7-9 with TRBJ2-7; possibly TRBD2 for D (5 bases). V lost 4 bases and J lost 3, with 10 bases in between. Germline lookup yields CDR1 SEHNR and CDR2 FQNEAQ (reference sequence). This CDR3 comprises 13 residues. DNA for the CDR3: TGTGCCAGCAGCTCCGGGATCCTCTACGAGCAGTACTTC. Amino acid sequence: CASSSGILYEQYF.

This CDR3 is CASSRYKNTEAFF. The CDR3 bases are TGCGCCAGCAGCCGATACAAGAACACTGAAGCTTTCTTT. The chain recombines TRBV5-1 with TRBJ1-1, with unresolved D. The CDR3 is 13 amino acids. Germline V gene data show CDR1 as SGHRS and CDR2 as YFSETQ. V was shortened by 4 bases and J by 1 base, with 8 bases between the two germline ends.

The chain couples TRBV20-1 to TRBJ1-1, with unresolved D. CDR1 and CDR2 from the germline V gene are DFQATT and SNEGSKA (reference sequence). The CDR3 has 14 amino acids. The V and J ends lost 3 bases and 3 bases respectively, with 14 bases between them. The CDR3 reads CSASGPTTDTEAFF. The CDR3 DNA reads TGCAGTGCTAGCGGTCCAACAACAGACACTGAAGCTTTCTTT.

This clonotype has a count of ten or more. This chain connects TRBV20-1 to TRBJ2-7; 11 bases map to TRBD2. V lost 4 bases, J lost 6 bases, and 8 bases stayed unmatched. Germline CDR1 and CDR2: DFQATT and SNEGSKA (reference sequence). The CDR3 has 14 amino acids. The chain's CDR3 is CSATGTSGSLEQYF. As DNA, the CDR3 is TGCAGTGCTACTGGGACTAGCGGATCCCTCGAGCAGTACTTC.

V gene TRBV12-3 or TRBV12-4 combines with J gene TRBJ2-1, with 12 bases that match TRBD2. The CDR3 sequence is 21 residues long. J lost 6 bases, V lost 4 bases, and 22 bases had no gene match. CDR3 nucleotide sequence: TGTGCCAGCAGTTCTAATGACCTGACTAGCGGGAGCCTTGGGCAGACCAATGAGCAGTTCTTC. Encoded protein: CASSSNDLTSGSLGQTNEQFF.

About this clonotype itself: This sequence may be a read error, since a much larger clone differs from it by one base. The chain joins TRBV24-1 to TRBJ2-3; D possibly corresponds to TRBD2 (6 bases). Trimming left V 5 bases short and J 2 bases short, with 16 bases between. The CDR3 is made up of 16 amino acids. The germline gives CDR1 KGHDR, CDR2 SFDVKD. CDR3 loop: CATSAASWGDTDTQYF. The CDR3 DNA reads TGTGCCACCAGTGCAGCTAGCTGGGGGGACACAGATACGCAGTATTTT.

This clonotype occurred a few times. The chain employs TRBV6-5 and TRBJ2-3; D possibly uses TRBD1 or TRBD2 (5 bases each). Germline loops: CDR1 MNHEY, CDR2 SVGAGI. The CDR3 is 16 residues long. V gave up 2 bases and J gave up 1 base, with 13 bases separating them. The CDR3 loop is CASSYHKGPGTDTQYF. In nucleotides, the CDR3 is TGTGCCAGCAGTTACCACAAGGGACCCGGCACAGATACGCAGTATTTT.

This clonotype has ten or more counts. The V call is TRBV4-3, the J call TRBJ2-5, with 7 positions matching TRBD2. Germline loops: CDR1 LGHNA, CDR2 YSLEER. The CDR3 sequence is 15 residues long. The V gene end was trimmed by 0 bases and the J gene end by 3 bases; junction bases not matched to a gene: 4. The CDR3 DNA reads TGCGCCAGCAGCCAAGACTGGCTAGCGGAAGAGACCCAGTACTTC. Its translation is CASSQDWLAEETQYF.

Only a few counts were recorded for this clonotype. The V and J genes are TRBV12-3 or TRBV12-4 and TRBJ2-5; D is unresolved. Trimming removed 6 bases from V and 5 bases from J, with 13 bases in between. The CDR3 has 13 amino acids. CDR3 sequence (DNA): TGTGCCAGCAGACTAAGCCTAGGGGAGACCCAGTACTTC. Its translation is CASRLSLGETQYF.

This clonotype was seen ten or more times. The rearrangement uses TRBV5-1 and TRBJ2-2, with TRBD1 identical over 7 bases. The CDR3 covers 15 residues. Germline trimming cut 2 bases from V and 0 bases from J; bases unmatched to any gene: 1. Germline CDR1 reads SGHRS; CDR2 reads YFSETQ. The CDR3 region has the DNA TGCGCCAGCAGCTTAGGGACAGCGAACACCGGGGAGCTGTTTTTT. It codes for CASSLGTANTGELFF.

This clonotype was detected ten times or more. The rearrangement uses TRBV13 and TRBJ1-1, with D uncertain. Trimming stripped 2 bases from V and 5 bases from J, with 12 bases between. Germline assignment: CDR1 PRHDT and CDR2 FYEKMQ (reference sequence). The CDR3 totals 14 residues. Here the CDR3 DNA reads TGTGCCAGCAGCTTAAAGGAGAAGAGGACTGAAGCTTTCTTT. It encodes CASSLKEKRTEAFF.

The V call is TRBV18, the J call TRBJ2-6; D unclear. V lost 2 bases, J lost 5 bases, and 7 bases lay in between. The CDR3 length is 14 residues. Germline lookup yields CDR1 KGHSH and CDR2 LQKENI. Here the CDR3 reads CASSPSYWANVLTF. CDR3 nucleotide sequence: TGTGCCAGCTCACCATCCTATTGGGCCAACGTCCTGACTTTC.